This TCR beta chain was documented in a study of OX40 agonist ivuxolimab in advanced cancers. Concerning the study at large: Ivuxolimab, which targeted the costimulatory receptor OX40 (CD134), was an agonistic, fully human IgG2 monoclonal antibody. Intravenous ivuxolimab was administered to patients every 2 weeks at six dose levels: 0.01, 0.1, 0.3, 1.5, 3 and 10 mg/kg. Of the approximately 50 dose-escalation patients, hepatocellular carcinoma was present in approximately 20, melanoma in approximately 15, renal cell carcinoma in 9 and head and neck cancer in 9. A male proportion of roughly 85% and a mean age of around 60 years, ranging from roughly 20 to 80, were recorded for the dose-escalation cohort. Prior anti-PD-1, anti-PD-L1 or anti-CTLA-4 therapy was permitted, and checkpoint inhibitors had been received by less than 45% of dose-escalation patients. Partial responses occurred in three dose-escalation patients, of whom one had hepatocellular carcinoma and two had cutaneous melanoma. Peripheral TCRbeta sequencing aimed to test whether ivuxolimab altered TCR sequence diversity and caused clonal T-cell expansion. The paper describes the monotherapy dose-escalation part (N ≈ 52 patients) of the phase I trial of ivuxolimab. Overall study outcomes, separate from this receptor: After ivuxolimab, CD8+ T cells had more expanded clones than CD4+ T cells on average. In the 0.1-3.0 mg/kg groups, partial responders were among the patients with the lowest normalized peripheral clonal expansion, particularly in CD8+ T cells. At doses of 0.1 to 3.0 mg/kg, clonal expansion of both CD4+ and CD8+ blood T cells was observed from baseline to week 6. The antigen specificity of the clonally expanded peripheral T cells was not determined. Low levels of normalized T-cell clonal expansion were also seen in some patients who did not respond.

Patients with autoimmune disease history or receiving systemic immunosuppression were excluded from the trial. Peripheral blood for TCR sequencing was collected from all dose cohorts at baseline, on cycle 4 day 1, and on cycle 7 day 1. Samples were obtained from an open-label, multicenter, first-in-human phase I dose-escalation trial of ivuxolimab. Adults with locally advanced or metastatic melanoma, renal cell, hepatocellular, or head and neck squamous cell carcinoma were enrolled in the trial. Before TCR sequencing, CD4+ T cells and CD8+ T cells were sorted from peripheral blood as separate populations. Of note for this clone: Its antigen is still unknown. One base away there is no much larger clone; base qualities are not given.

Spanning cysteine to phenylalanine, the CDR3 consists of 15 amino acids. Left in the record is the CDR3 DNA by itself, 45 bases read in frame from the first base. V loses 5 bases, J loses 1 base, and the germline ends lie 13 bases apart. CDR1 and CDR2 are drawn from the germline V gene: SGHRS, YFSETQ. Genomic DNA was extracted from sorted cells for sequencing of the TCRbeta CDR3 region. TCRbeta CDR3 regions were sequenced using the immunoSEQ Assay. Here the immuneACCESS table is served through TCRdb, limited to in-frame sequences with V and J called. Missing clones are a known gap in these copies; in checked studies unresolved V genes cover under half, and the rest lacks a known reason. This sample gives around 21,000 clones in total; under 90% of them show up just once. The top ten constitute 37% of the sample.

The chain uses TRBV5-1 and TRBJ1-5, with the D gene uncertain. Specimen: CD4+ or CD8+ T cells sorted from blood, collected in a trial of the OX40 agonist ivuxolimab. This receptor was obtained from an adult with an advanced solid tumor such as melanoma, head and neck, liver or kidney cancer. The base sequence is TGCGCCAGCAGTCCAACACCGGTAAGCAATCAGCCCCAGCATTTT. Its protein reads: CASSPTPVSNQPQHF. Reference TRBV5-1 and TRBJ1-5 genes cover what lies past the CDR3, so the full variable domain is KAGVTQTPRYLIKTRGQQVTLSCSPISGHRSVSWYQQTPGQGLQFLFEYFSETQRNKGNFPGRFSGRQFSNSRSEMNVSTLELGDSALYLCASSPTPVSNQPQHFGDGTRLSIL.